Sequencing of this T cell receptor beta chain was carried out in a study of cytomegalovirus exposure and HLA in healthy donors. With regard to this clone: The junction differs from germline at one of its ends, possibly a read error.

Clones were read by immunoSEQ multiplex PCR, and TCRdb kept only the in-frame ones, dropping some. The repertoire holds 100,000 to 150,000 clones, with 75% to 90% as singletons. The origin of this receptor is a woman between 18 and 29 years old in good health and CMV-seronegative. Material: PBMCs.

The CDR3 bases are TGTACCAGCAGTGAATTTCGGGACAGCTACGAGCAGTACTTC. It codes for CTSSEFRDSYEQYF. V is TRBV2 and J is TRBJ2-7, with TRBD1 identical over 7 bases. Germline assignment: CDR1 SNHLY and CDR2 FYNNEI. CDR3 length: 14 residues.